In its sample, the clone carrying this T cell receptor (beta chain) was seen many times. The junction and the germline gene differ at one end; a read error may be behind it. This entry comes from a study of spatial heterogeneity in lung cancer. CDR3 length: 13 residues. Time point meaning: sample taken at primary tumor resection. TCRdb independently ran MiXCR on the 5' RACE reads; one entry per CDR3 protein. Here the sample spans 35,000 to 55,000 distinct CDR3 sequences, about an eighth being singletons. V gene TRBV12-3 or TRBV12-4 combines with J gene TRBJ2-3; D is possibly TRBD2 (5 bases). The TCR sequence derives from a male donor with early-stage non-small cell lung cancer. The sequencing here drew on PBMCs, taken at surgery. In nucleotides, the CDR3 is TGTGCCAACAGTTTAGAGGGCCCAGATACGCAGTATTTT. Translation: CANSLEGPDTQYF.